The rows below give T cell receptor beta chains drawn from one sample of a study of spatial heterogeneity in lung cancer. TCRdb re-called the 5' RACE reads with MiXCR, one entry per CDR3 protein. Among roughly 99,000 distinct CDR3 sequences listed, roughly a fifth were seen once. The sequences come from PBMCs, collected at follow-up. These receptor sequences come from a male donor with early-stage non-small cell lung cancer. Each CDR3 is given with its conserved first and last residue. D genes are given only for firm matches. Expanded clones get a size class; other rows say once, few or many, or leave the size out.

j_call v_call clone_size d_call cdr3_nt cdr3_aa
TRBJ2-1 TRBV20-1 few TRBD2 TGCAGTGCGCTACCCCCCGGGACTAGATACAATGAGCAGTTCTTC CSALPPGTRYNEQFF
TRBJ1-1 TRBV30 - - TGTGCCTGGCACCCGACGGGGGGTGTCGGCGCTGAAGCTTTCTTT CAWHPTGGVGAEAFF
TRBJ2-7 TRBV11-2 many - TGTGCCAGCAGCCCAGGGACTGAGCAGTACTTC CASSPGTEQYF
TRBJ2-1 TRBV5-1 few - TGCGCCAGCAGCTTCCAACAGGGAGGCAATGAGCAGTTCTTC CASSFQQGGNEQFF
TRBJ2-5 TRBV2 - - TGTGCCAGCAGTGAAACTAGCCAAGAGACCCAGTACTTC CASSETSQETQYF
TRBJ1-5 TRBV19 few - TGTGCCAGTAGTATGCGAGGATACAATCAGCCCCAGCATTTT CASSMRGYNQPQHF
TRBJ2-5 TRBV7-2 - - TGTGCCAGCAGCTCCAGAGTGGCGGGGGCAGGGGAGACCCAGTACTTC CASSSRVAGAGETQYF
TRBJ2-7 TRBV20-1 - TRBD2 TGCAGTGCTAGTTGGGGGGGGACCTACGAGCAGTACTTC CSASWGGTYEQYF
TRBJ2-1 TRBV11-2 - - TGTGCCAGCAGCCCACACGTTGGCCCCGTGAGCCAGTTCTTC CASSPHVGPVSQFF
TRBJ1-1 TRBV6-1 few - TGTGCCAGCAGTGAGCAGGGGATGAACACTGAAGCTTTCTTT CASSEQGMNTEAFF
TRBJ1-1 TRBV20-1 - - TGCAGTGCTAGATCAAGAAACTATAACACTGAAGCTTTCTTT CSARSRNYNTEAFF
TRBJ2-5 TRBV24-1 - - TGTGCCACCAGTGATAAGAAAGGCAGCTGGCAAGAGACCCAGTACTTC CATSDKKGSWQETQYF
TRBJ2-3 TRBV24-1 few - TGTGCCACCAGTGAGAGAGAGACAGGGACTAGCACAGATACGCAGTATTTT CATSERETGTSTDTQYF
TRBJ2-5 TRBV25-1 - TRBD1 TGTGCCAGCAGTGAAGCGGGGACAGGGCAAGAGACCCAGTACTTC CASSEAGTGQETQYF